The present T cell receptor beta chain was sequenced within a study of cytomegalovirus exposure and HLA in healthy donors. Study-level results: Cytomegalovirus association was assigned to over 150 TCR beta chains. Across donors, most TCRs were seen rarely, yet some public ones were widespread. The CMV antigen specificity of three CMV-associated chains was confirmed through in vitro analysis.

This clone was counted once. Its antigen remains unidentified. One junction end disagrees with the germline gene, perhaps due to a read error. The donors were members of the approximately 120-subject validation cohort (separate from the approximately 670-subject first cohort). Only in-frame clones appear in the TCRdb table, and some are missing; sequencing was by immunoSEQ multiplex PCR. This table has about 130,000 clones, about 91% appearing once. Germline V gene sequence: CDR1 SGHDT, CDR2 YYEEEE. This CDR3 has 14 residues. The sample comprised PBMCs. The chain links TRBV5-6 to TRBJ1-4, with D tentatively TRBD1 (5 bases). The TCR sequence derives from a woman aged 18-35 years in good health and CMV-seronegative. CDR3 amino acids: CASTLGVRDEKLFF. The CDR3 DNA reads TGTGCCAGCACCTTGGGGGTGAGGGATGAAAAACTGTTTTTT.